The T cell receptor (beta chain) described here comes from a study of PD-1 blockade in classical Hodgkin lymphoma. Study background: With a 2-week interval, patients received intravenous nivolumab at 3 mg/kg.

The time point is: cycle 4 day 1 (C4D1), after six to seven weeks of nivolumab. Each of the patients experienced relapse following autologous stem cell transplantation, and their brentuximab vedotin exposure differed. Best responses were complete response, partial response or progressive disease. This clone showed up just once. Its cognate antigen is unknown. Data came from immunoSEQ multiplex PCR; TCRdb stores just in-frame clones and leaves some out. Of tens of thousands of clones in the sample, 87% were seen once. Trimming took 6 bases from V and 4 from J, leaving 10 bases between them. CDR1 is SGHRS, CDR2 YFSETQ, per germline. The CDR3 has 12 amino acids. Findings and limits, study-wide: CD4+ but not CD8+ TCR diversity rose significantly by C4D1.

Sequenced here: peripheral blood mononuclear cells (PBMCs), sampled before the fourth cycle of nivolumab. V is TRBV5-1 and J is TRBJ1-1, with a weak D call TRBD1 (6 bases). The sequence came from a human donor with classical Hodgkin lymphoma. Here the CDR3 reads CASNGGGTEAFF. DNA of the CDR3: TGCGCCAGCAATGGGGGCGGCACTGAAGCTTTCTTT.